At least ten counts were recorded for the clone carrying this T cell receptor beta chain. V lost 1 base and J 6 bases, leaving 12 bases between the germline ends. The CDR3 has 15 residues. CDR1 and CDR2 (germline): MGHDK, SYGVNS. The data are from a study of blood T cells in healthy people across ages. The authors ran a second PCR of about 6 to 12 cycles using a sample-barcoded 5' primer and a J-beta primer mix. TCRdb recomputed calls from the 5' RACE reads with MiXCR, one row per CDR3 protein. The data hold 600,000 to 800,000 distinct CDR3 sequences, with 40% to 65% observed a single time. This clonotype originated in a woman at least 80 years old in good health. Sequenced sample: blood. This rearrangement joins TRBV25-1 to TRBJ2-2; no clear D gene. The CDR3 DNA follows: TGTGCCAGCAGTGAATCGGCGAAGGGCGCCGGGGAGCTGTTTTTT. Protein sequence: CASSESAKGAGELFF.